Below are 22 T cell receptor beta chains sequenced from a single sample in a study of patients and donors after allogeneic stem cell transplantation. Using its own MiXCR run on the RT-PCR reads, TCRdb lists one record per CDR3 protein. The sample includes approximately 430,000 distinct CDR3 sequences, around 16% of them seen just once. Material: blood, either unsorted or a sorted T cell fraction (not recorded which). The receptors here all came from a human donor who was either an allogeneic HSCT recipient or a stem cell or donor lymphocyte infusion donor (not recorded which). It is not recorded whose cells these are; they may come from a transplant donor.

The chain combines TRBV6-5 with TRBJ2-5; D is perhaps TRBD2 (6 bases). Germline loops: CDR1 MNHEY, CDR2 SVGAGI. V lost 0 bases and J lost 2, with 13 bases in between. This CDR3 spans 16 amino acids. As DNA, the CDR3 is TGTGCCAGCAGTTACTCGGAGGGCAGGGATCAAGAGACCCAGTACTTC. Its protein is CASSYSEGRDQETQYF.

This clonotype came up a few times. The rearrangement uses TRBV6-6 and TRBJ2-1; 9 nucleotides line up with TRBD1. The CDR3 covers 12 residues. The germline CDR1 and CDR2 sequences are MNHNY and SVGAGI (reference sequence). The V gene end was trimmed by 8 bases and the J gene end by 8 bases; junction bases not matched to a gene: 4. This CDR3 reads CASGTGSYEQFF. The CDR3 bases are TGTGCCAGCGGGACAGGGTCGTATGAGCAGTTCTTC.

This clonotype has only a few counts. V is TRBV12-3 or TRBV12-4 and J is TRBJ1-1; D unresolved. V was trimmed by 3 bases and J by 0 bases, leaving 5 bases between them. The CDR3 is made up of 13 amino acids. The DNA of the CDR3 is TGTGCCAGCAGTTTTGAGATGAACACTGAAGCTTTCTTT. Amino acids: CASSFEMNTEAFF.

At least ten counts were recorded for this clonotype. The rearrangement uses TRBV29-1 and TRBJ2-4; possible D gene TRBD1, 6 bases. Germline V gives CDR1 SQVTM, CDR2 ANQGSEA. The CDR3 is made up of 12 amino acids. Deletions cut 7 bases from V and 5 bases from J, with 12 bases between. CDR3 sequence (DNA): TGCAGCGCTATACCAGGGGAAAACATTCAGTACTTC. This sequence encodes CSAIPGENIQYF.

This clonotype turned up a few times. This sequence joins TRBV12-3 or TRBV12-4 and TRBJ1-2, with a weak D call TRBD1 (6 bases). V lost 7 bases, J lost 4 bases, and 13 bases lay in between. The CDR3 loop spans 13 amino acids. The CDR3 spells CASIQGYGYGYTF. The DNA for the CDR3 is TGTGCCAGCATCCAGGGGTACGGCTATGGCTACACCTTC.

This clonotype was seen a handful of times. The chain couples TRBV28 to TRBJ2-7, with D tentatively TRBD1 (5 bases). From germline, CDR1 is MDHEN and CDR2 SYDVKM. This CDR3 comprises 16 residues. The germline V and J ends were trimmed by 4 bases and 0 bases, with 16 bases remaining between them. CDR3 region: CASSYPPTGSSYEQYF. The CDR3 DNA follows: TGTGCCAGCAGTTACCCTCCCACAGGTTCCTCCTACGAGCAGTACTTC. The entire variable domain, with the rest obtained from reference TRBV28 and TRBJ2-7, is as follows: DVKVTQSSRYLVKRTGEKVFLECVQDMDHENMFWYRQDPGLGLRLIYFSYDVKMKEKGDIPEGYSVSREKKERFSLILESASTNQTSMYLCASSYPPTGSSYEQYFGPGTRLTVT.

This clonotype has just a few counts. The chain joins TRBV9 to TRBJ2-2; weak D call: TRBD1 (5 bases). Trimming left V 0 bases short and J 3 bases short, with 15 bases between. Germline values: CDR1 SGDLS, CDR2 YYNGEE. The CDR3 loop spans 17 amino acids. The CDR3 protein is CASSVELAGKDTGELFF. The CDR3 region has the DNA TGTGCCAGCAGCGTAGAGTTGGCAGGGAAAGACACCGGGGAGCTGTTTTTT.

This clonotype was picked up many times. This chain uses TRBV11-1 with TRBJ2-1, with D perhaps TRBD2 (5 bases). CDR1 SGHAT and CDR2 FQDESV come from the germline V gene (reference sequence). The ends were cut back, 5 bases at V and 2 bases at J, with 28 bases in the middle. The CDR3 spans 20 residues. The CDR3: CASSVHRGGSISFTYNEQFF. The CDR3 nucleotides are TGTGCCAGCAGCGTCCACCGGGGTGGGTCGATCTCCTTTACCTACAATGAGCAGTTCTTC.

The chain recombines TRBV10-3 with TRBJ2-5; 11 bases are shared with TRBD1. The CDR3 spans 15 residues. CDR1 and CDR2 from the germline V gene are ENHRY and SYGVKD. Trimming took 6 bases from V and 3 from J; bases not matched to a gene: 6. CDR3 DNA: TGTGCCATCAGGGCCTGGGACAGGGGGGAAGAGACCCAGTACTTC. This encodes CAIRAWDRGEETQYF.

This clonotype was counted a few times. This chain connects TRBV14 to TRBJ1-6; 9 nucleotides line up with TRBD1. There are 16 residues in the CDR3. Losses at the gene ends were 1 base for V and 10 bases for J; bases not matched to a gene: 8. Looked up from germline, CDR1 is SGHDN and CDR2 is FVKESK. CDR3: CASSQAGQGPGSPLHF. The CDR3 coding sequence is TGTGCCAGCAGCCAAGCCGGACAGGGGCCGGGATCACCCCTCCACTTT.

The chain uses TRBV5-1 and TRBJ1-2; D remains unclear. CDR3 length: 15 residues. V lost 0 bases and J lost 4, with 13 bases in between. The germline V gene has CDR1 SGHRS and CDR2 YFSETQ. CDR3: CASSLDLGLPYGYTF. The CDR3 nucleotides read TGCGCCAGCAGCTTGGACTTGGGTCTGCCCTATGGCTACACCTTC.

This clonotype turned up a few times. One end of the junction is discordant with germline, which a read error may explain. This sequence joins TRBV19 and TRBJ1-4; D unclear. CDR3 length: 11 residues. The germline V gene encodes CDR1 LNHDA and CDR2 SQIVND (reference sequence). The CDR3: CAIISPGGSFF. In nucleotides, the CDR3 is TGTGCCATCATCTCACCGGGAGGGTCTTTCTTT. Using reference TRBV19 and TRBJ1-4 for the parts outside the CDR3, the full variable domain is DGGITQSPKYLFRKEGQNVTLSCEQNLNHDAMYWYRQDPGQGLRLIYYSQIVNDFQKGDIAEGYSVSREKKESFPLTVTSAQKNPTAFYLCAIISPGGSFFGSGTQLSVL.

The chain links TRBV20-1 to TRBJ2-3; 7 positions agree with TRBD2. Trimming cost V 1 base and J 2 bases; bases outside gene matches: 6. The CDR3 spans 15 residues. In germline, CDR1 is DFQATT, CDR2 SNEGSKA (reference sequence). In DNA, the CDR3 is TGCAGTGCTAGAGCCGGGACTACGATCACAGATACGCAGTATTTT. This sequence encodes CSARAGTTITDTQYF.

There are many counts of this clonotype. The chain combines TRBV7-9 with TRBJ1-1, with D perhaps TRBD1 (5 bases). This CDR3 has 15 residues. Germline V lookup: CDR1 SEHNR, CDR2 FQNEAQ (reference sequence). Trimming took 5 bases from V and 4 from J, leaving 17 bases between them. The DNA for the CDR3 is TGTGCCAGCAGCGACCGTCGGGGCACCCTCACTGAAGCTTTCTTT. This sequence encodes CASSDRRGTLTEAFF.

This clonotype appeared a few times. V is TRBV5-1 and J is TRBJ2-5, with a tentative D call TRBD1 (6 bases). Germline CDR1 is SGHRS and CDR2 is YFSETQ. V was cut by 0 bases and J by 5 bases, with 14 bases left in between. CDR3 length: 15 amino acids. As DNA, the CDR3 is TGCGCCAGCAGCTTGGCCGTACAGGGCGTCGAGACCCAGTACTTC. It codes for CASSLAVQGVETQYF.

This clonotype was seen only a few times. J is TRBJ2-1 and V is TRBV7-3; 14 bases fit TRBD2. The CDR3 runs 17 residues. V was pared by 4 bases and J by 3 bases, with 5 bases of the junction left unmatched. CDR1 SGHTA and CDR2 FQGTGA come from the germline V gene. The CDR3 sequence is CASSSGTSGSFYNEQFF. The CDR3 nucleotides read TGTGCCAGCAGCTCCGGGACTAGCGGGAGTTTCTACAATGAGCAGTTCTTC. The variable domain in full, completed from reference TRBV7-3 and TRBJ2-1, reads GAGVSQTPSNKVTEKGKYVELRCDPISGHTALYWYRQSLGQGPEFLIYFQGTGAADDSGLPNDRFFAVRPEGSVSTLKIQRTERGDSAVYLCASSSGTSGSFYNEQFFGPGTRLTVL.

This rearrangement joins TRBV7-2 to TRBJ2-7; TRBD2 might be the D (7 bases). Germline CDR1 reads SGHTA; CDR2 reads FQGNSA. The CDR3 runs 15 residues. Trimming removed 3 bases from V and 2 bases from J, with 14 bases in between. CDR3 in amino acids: CASSLWGGATYEQYF. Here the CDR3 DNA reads TGTGCCAGCAGCTTGTGGGGGGGGGCGACCTACGAGCAGTACTTC.

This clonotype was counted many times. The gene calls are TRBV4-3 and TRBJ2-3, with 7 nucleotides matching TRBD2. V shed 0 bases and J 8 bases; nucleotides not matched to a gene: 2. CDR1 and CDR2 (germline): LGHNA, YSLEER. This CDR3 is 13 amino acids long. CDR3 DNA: TGCGCCAGCAGCCAAGATGGGGAGGGTACGCAGTATTTT. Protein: CASSQDGEGTQYF.

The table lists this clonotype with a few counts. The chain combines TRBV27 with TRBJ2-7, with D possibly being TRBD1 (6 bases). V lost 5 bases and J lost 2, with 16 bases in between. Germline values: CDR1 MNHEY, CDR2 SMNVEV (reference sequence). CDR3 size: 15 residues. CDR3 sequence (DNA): TGTGCCAGCAGTGACCTACAGGGAAATGCCTACGAGCAGTACTTC. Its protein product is CASSDLQGNAYEQYF.

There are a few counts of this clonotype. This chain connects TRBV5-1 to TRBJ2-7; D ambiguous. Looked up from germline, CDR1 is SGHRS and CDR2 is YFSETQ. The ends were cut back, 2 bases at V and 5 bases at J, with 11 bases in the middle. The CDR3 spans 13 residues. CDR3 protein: CASSFFGPNEQYF. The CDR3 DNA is TGCGCCAGCAGCTTTTTTGGACCTAACGAGCAGTACTTC.

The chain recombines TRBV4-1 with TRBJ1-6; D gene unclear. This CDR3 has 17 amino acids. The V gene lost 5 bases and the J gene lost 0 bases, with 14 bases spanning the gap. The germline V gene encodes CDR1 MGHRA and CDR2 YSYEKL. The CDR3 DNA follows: TGCGCCAGCAGCAAAGGTCGGGTTTTCTCCTATAATTCACCCCTCCACTTT. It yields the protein CASSKGRVFSYNSPLHF.

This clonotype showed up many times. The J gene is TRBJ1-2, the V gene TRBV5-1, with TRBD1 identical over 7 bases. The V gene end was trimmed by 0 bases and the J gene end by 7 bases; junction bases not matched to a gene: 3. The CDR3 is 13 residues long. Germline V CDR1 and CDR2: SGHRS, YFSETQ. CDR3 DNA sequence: TGCGCCAGCAGCTTGGAAGGGGGCCTTGGCTACACCTTC. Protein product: CASSLEGGLGYTF.